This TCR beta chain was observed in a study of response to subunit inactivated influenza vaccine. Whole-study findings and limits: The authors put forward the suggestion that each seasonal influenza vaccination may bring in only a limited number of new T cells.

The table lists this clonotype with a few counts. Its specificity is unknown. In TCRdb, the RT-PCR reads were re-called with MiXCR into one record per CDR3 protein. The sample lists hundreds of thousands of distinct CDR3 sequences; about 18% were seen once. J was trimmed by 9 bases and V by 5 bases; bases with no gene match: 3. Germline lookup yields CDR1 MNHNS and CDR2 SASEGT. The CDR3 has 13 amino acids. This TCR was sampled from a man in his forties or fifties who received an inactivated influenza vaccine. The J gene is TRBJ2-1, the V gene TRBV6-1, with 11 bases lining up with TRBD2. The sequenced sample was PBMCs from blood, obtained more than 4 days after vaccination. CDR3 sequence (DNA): TGTGCCAGCAGTCCCGGGACTAGCGGTGAGCAGTTCTTC. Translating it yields CASSPGTSGEQFF.